What follows is one TCR beta chain and its context. Its cognate antigen has yet to be identified. Within one base of it there is no much larger clone, and no base qualities were kept. Participants in the prospective study were enrolled through a virtual design, were aged about 18 to 89 years, and lived in 24 United States geographic areas. Cohort assignment in the prospective study relied on participant-reported clinical history from a screening survey and a study questionnaire. Mobile phlebotomists in the prospective study collected whole blood, serum and a nasopharyngeal or oropharyngeal swab from every participant. Additional blood draws and questionnaires over an approximately two-month period could optionally be provided by prospective study participants. Blood samples from the prospective study were shipped frozen or at room temperature prior to DNA extraction. The immunoSEQ Assay, a bias-controlled multiplex PCR, was used to amplify TCRbeta CDR3 regions from genomic DNA. The paper's processing steps were these. Within the assay, amplification of reference gene primers was used to estimate how many nucleated cells each sample contained. To quantify the absolute abundance of each unique TCRbeta CDR3 rearrangement, sequence reads were collapsed and filtered. Productive Simpson clonality was computed per sample as the square root of Simpson's diversity index over productive rearrangements. TCRdb mirrors the immuneACCESS table, restricted to in-frame sequences. Some clones are absent from its copies; in checked studies, under half trace to an unresolved V gene, and the reason for the others is unknown. That table is the source of V, J and clone size, and D and trimming were worked out from the DNA. Across this sample there are about 230,000 clones, with under 90% seen only once. Of the sample, 4% falls within the top ten clones.

Trimming takes 6 bases from V and 8 bases from J, and the germline ends sit 10 bases apart. In the germline V gene, CDR1 corresponds to MNHEY and CDR2 to SVGEGT. Counted from cysteine to phenylalanine, this CDR3 has 11 amino acids. Just the 33-base CDR3 DNA is kept, in frame starting at base 1. The data originate from a study of blood T cell repertoires in COVID-19 (dated by TCRdb to the early 2020s). Background on the whole study: The collaborator samples originated in the United States, Italy and Spain and spanned the acute and convalescent phases of COVID-19. The repertoires were released in a freely available public database intended as a resource for research on the immune response to SARS-CoV-2. Sample metadata almost always included a de-identified subject ID, COVID-19 status, age in years and sex. Samples came from the ongoing ImmuneRACE study (first 160 participants) plus 1,254 subjects from 6 global collaborators. Where HLA class I and class II types were available, the types were taken from metadata supplied by the sample provider, not from assay-based typing. Subjects who had been exposed to COVID-19, were actively infected with it, or had recovered from it provided the deeply sampled blood TCRbeta repertoires that made up the dataset. The prospective study material was composed of cDNA or gDNA derived from T cells, B-cell-depleted T cells, or PBMCs. What the study reported, not specific to this receptor: The quantity of clinical and demographic metadata differed by source and by participant and was supplied without curation.

The TCR comes from a woman in her twenties or thirties with acute COVID-19. Sequences were obtained from PBMCs or T cells enriched from blood (not recorded which). The sequence joins TRBV6-2 or TRBV6-3 to TRBJ1-2, with the D gene call left open. The CDR3 reads CASSHTRGYTF. The DNA reads TGTGCCAGCAGCCACACCAGAGGCTACACCTTC.